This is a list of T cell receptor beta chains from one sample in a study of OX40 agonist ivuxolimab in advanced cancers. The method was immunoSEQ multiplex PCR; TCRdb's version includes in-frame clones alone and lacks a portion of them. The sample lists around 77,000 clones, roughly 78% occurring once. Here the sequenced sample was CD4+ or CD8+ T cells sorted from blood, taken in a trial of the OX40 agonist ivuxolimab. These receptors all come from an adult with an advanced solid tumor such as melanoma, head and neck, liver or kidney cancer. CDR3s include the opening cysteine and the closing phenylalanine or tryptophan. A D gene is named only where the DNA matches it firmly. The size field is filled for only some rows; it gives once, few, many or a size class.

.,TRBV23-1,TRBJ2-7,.,CASSRRQRITYEQYF,TGCGCCAGCAGTCGCCGACAGCGGATAACCTACGAGCAGTACTTC
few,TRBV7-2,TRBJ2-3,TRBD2,CASSEALAGGDTQYF,TGTGCCAGCAGCGAGGCACTAGCGGGAGGAGATACGCAGTATTTT
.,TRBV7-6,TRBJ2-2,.,CASIRQPNTGELFF,TGTGCCAGCATCCGGCAGCCGAACACCGGGGAGCTGTTTTTT
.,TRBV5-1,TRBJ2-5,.,CASSLSPGRRQETQYF,TGCGCCAGCAGCTTGAGTCCGGGACGGAGGCAAGAGACCCAGTACTTC
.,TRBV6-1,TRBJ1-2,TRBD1,CASSESGRGLGYTF,TGTGCCAGCAGTGAATCGGGCAGGGGGCTCGGCTACACCTTC
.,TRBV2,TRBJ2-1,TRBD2,CASRGWTSAYNEQFF,TGTGCCAGCAGGGGTTGGACTAGCGCGTACAATGAGCAGTTCTTC
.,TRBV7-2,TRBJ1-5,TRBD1,CASSATGGNQPQHF,TGTGCCAGCAGCGCCACAGGGGGCAATCAGCCCCAGCATTTT
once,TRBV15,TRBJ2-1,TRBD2,CATSRERTSAYNEQFF,TGTGCCACCAGCAGAGAACGGACTAGTGCTTACAATGAGCAGTTCTTC
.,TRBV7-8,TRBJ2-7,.,CASSLTPNAYEQYF,TGTGCCAGCAGCTTGACACCAAATGCCTACGAGCAGTACTTC
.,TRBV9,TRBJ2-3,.,CASSVTAGTDTQYF,TGTGCCAGCAGCGTAACAGCGGGCACAGATACGCAGTATTTT
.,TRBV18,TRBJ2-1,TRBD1,CASSPGQGQFF,TGTGCCAGCTCACCCGGACAGGGGCAGTTCTTC
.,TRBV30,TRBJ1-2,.,CAWSLGINYGYTF,TGTGCCTGGAGTCTGGGGATCAACTATGGCTACACCTTC
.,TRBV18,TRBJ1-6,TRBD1,CASSPAATGGFSPLHF,TGTGCCAGCTCACCCGCCGCGACAGGGGGCTTTTCACCCCTCCACTTT
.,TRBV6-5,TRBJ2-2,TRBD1,CASRPGQGAGGELFF,TGTGCCAGCAGACCCGGACAGGGGGCTGGCGGGGAGCTGTTTTTT
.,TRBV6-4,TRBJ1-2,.,CASSDGGKGYTF,TGTGCCAGCAGTGACGGCGGAAAGGGCTACACCTTC
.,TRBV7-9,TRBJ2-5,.,CASSPVGAGYQETQYF,TGTGCCAGCAGCCCAGTGGGGGCCGGGTACCAAGAGACCCAGTACTTC
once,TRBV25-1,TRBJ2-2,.,CASIGGPNTGELFF,TGTGCCAGCATAGGTGGACCGAACACCGGGGAGCTGTTTTTT
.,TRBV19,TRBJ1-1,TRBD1,CASLAGTASSMNTEAFF,TGTGCCAGCCTAGCCGGGACAGCTAGCTCTATGAACACTGAAGCTTTCTTT
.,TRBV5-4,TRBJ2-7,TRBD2,CASSLERAGGEYEQYF,TGTGCCAGCAGCTTGGAGAGAGCGGGGGGCGAATACGAGCAGTACTTC
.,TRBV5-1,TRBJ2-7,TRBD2,CASSLVTSGKSSYEQYF,TGCGCCAGCAGCTTGGTGACTAGCGGAAAAAGCTCCTACGAGCAGTACTTC
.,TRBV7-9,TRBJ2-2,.,CASSPTWGTGELFF,TGTGCCAGCAGCCCCACCTGGGGAACCGGGGAGCTGTTTTTT
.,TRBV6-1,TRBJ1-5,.,CASNVGGGQGQPQHF,TGTGCCAGCAATGTCGGGGGGGGTCAAGGTCAGCCCCAGCATTTT
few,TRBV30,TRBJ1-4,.,CAWRMPKQDEKLFF,TGTGCCTGGAGGATGCCAAAACAGGACGAAAAACTGTTTTTT
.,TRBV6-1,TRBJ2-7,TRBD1,CASSVGQWSYEQYF,TGTGCCAGCAGTGTGGGACAGTGGTCCTACGAGCAGTACTTC